The clone carrying this T cell receptor beta chain was recorded a few times. What it binds is unknown. This entry is derived from a study of blood T cells in healthy people across ages. This CDR3 is built from 15 residues. Germline CDR1 SNHLY, CDR2 FYNNEI. Study-level points and caveats: Those diversity estimates obtained from one million T cells were thought to be underestimates.

For the second PCR, which ran for roughly 7 to 11 cycles, a sample-barcoded 5' primer and a J-beta primer mix were used. TCRdb used MiXCR to reprocess the 5' RACE reads, holding one entry per CDR3 protein. In the table there are about 970,000 distinct CDR3 sequences, roughly 51% of which are singletons. Sequenced input: blood. The source of this sequence is a woman aged 60 to 75 in good health. V and J are TRBV2 and TRBJ2-4, with 15 bases lining up with TRBD2. TRBJ2-7 matches the DNA end more closely, so the J call is doubtful. Here the CDR3 reads CASSRTSGRASEQYF. In DNA, the CDR3 is TGTGCCAGCAGTAGGACTAGCGGGAGGGCCTCCGAGCAGTACTTC.